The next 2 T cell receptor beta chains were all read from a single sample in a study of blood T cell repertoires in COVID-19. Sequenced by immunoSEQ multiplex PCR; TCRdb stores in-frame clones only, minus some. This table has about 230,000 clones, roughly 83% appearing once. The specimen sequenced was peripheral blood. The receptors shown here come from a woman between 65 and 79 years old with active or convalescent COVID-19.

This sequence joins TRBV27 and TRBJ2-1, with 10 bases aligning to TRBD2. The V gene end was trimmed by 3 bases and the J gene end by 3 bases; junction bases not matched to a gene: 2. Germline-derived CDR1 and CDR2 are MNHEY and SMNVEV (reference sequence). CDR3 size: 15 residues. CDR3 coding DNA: TGTGCCAGCAGTTTGGCTAGCGGGAGCTACAATGAGCAGTTCTTC. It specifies CASSLASGSYNEQFF.

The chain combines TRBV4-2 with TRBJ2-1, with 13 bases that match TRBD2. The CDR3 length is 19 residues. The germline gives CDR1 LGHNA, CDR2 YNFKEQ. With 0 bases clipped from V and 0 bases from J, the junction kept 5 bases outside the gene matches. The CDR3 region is CASSQDTSGGATSYNEQFF. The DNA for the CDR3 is TGTGCCAGCAGCCAAGATACTAGCGGGGGGGCCACCTCCTACAATGAGCAGTTCTTC.